The 28 T cell receptor beta chains reported below all come from one sample, sequenced in a study of T cells in Graves' hyperthyroidism and ophthalmopathy. RNA transcripts served as the template for amplifying TCR beta CDR3 regions. HTBI primers drove first-round RT-PCR of the TCR CDR3. TCRdb reanalysed the multiplex PCR reads using MiXCR and keeps one entry per CDR3 protein. The sample shows over 550,000 distinct CDR3 sequences, approximately 15% of them seen only once. The sample consisted of blood. The receptor source for this set is a woman aged 18-29 years with Graves' hyperthyroidism.

The rearrangement uses TRBV6-5 and TRBJ2-2; no clear D gene. This CDR3 has 14 amino acids. Germline CDR1 reads MNHEY; CDR2 reads SVGAGI. Trimming shortened V by 0 bases and J by 2 bases, and 4 bases separated the two germline ends. This CDR3 is CASSYSDNTGELFF. The CDR3 nucleotides are TGTGCCAGCAGTTACTCGGACAACACCGGGGAGCTGTTTTTT.

This clonotype was found many times. The chain employs TRBV28 and TRBJ1-1; 8 bases agree with TRBD1. Trimming cost V 3 bases and J 4 bases; bases outside gene matches: 4. Germline V gives CDR1 MDHEN, CDR2 SYDVKM. The CDR3 is 14 residues long. The CDR3 sequence: CASSFRQGSTEAFF. CDR3 sequence (DNA): TGTGCCAGCAGTTTTCGACAGGGGTCCACTGAAGCTTTCTTT.

The V call is TRBV19, the J call TRBJ1-5; D ambiguous. The CDR3 contains 19 residues. Per germline, CDR1 LNHDA and CDR2 SQIVND (reference sequence). V was pared by 0 bases and J by 1 base, with 19 bases between. CDR3 protein: CASSIEPLAGRRSNQPQHF. The CDR3 DNA reads as TGTGCCAGTAGTATAGAGCCCTTGGCAGGCAGGAGGAGCAATCAGCCCCAGCATTTT.

This clonotype has just a few counts. In DNA form, the CDR3 reads TGTGCCAGCAGACAGGGACAAAGGAGCAGCTATGGCTACACCTTC. This gives the protein CASRQGQRSSYGYTF. The chain is built from TRBV6-1 and TRBJ1-2; TRBD1 might be the D (6 bases). Germline values: CDR1 MNHNS, CDR2 SASEGT. Trimming stripped 6 bases from V and 4 bases from J, with 18 bases between. The CDR3 has 15 amino acids.

This clonotype has at least ten counts. V gene TRBV7-9 combines with J gene TRBJ1-1; D not resolved. Germline V gene sequence: CDR1 SEHNR, CDR2 FQNEAQ (reference sequence). This CDR3 has 14 residues. The V gene lost 1 base and the J gene lost 1 base, with 7 bases spanning the gap. Here the CDR3 reads CASSLVLGNTEAFF. CDR3 coding DNA: TGTGCCAGCAGCTTAGTTCTGGGGAACACTGAAGCTTTCTTT.

The V gene is TRBV28, the J gene TRBJ2-1; 9 bases are shared with TRBD2. The CDR3 runs to 13 residues. Germline trimming cut 6 bases from V and 8 bases from J; bases unmatched to any gene: 5. Germline CDR1 MDHEN, CDR2 SYDVKM. The CDR3 loop reads CASRPSGMDEQFF. The CDR3 DNA is TGTGCCAGCAGGCCTAGCGGGATGGATGAGCAGTTCTTC.

This clonotype was counted many times. The CDR3, as DNA: TGTGCCAGCAGTTACGGCGGAACCCAGTACGAGCAGTACTTC. Amino acids: CASSYGGTQYEQYF. The chain uses TRBV6-5 and TRBJ2-7; D ambiguous. This CDR3 comprises 14 residues. Per the germline V gene, CDR1 is MNHEY and CDR2 is SVGAGI. V dropped 2 bases and J dropped 4 bases, with 12 bases sitting between them.

This clonotype was observed at least ten times. V gene TRBV28 combines with J gene TRBJ2-7; D is possibly TRBD1 (5 bases). Deletions cut 3 bases from V and 7 bases from J, with 13 bases between. The CDR3 has 13 amino acids. Germline V CDR1 and CDR2: MDHEN, SYDVKM. The CDR3 sequence is CASSFGRGPEQYF. The CDR3 bases are TGTGCCAGCAGTTTTGGTAGGGGCCCTGAGCAGTACTTC.

This clonotype was seen ten or more times. The CDR3 DNA is TGTGCCAGCAGTGAGGCCACAGATACGCAGTATTTT. It yields the protein CASSEATDTQYF. This chain connects TRBV2 to TRBJ2-3; D is uncertain. Trimming removed 3 bases at V and 2 bases at J, with 3 bases between. CDR1 and CDR2 from the germline V gene are SNHLY and FYNNEI. The CDR3 length is 12 residues.

This clonotype was detected ten times or more. The V and J genes are TRBV11-3 and TRBJ1-1, with 11 bases fitting TRBD1. The J segment lost 3 bases and the V segment lost 3 bases, leaving 6 bases of the junction unmatched. The CDR3 spans 16 residues. Looked up from germline, CDR1 is SGHNT and CDR2 is YENEEA. The CDR3 DNA reads TGTGCCAGCAGCTTCTCTCCGGGACAGGGGGACACTGAAGCTTTCTTT. Amino acids: CASSFSPGQGDTEAFF.

The chain employs TRBV11-2 and TRBJ2-5; D not resolved. V lost 3 bases, J lost 5 bases, and 19 bases lay in between. Germline values: CDR1 SGHAT, CDR2 FQNNGV. The CDR3 loop spans 16 amino acids. The CDR3, as DNA: TGTGCCAGCAGCTTCCTAGACTGGGCGGTTAAGGAGACCCAGTACTTC. It translates to CASSFLDWAVKETQYF.

This clonotype appeared many times. The CDR3 is CASSEWLREAGELFF. In DNA, the CDR3 is TGTGCCAGCAGTGAATGGTTACGGGAGGCCGGGGAGCTGTTTTTT. The chain links TRBV6-1 to TRBJ2-2; 7 bases line up with TRBD2. This CDR3 region has 15 residues. Germline assignment: CDR1 MNHNS and CDR2 SASEGT. With V trimmed by 2 bases and J by 6 bases, 6 bases remained unmatched.

This clonotype was seen many times. The chain carries TRBV2 and TRBJ2-7; D remains ambiguous. V was shortened by 6 bases and J by 7 bases, with 7 bases between the two germline ends. The germline V gene encodes CDR1 SNHLY and CDR2 FYNNEI. The length of the CDR3 is 10 residues. This CDR3 is CASRGIEQYF. DNA of the CDR3: TGTGCCAGCAGAGGGATAGAGCAGTACTTC. The whole variable domain, filled in from reference TRBV2 and TRBJ2-7, reads EPEVTQTPSHQVTQMGQEVILRCVPISNHLYFYWYRQILGQKVEFLVSFYNNEISEKSEIFDDQFSVERPDGSNFTLKIRSTKLEDSAMYFCASRGIEQYFGPGTRLTVT.

The chain has TRBV15 and TRBJ2-7, with 11 bases lining up with TRBD1. Unmatched junction bases numbered 3, after V lost 4 bases and J lost 4 bases. Germline CDR1 and CDR2: LNHNV and YYDKDF (reference sequence). The length of the CDR3 is 14 residues. The CDR3 reads CATSTGQGGYEQYF. CDR3 DNA sequence: TGTGCCACCAGCACGGGACAGGGGGGTTACGAGCAGTACTTC.

This clonotype has more than one count but fewer than ten. The CDR3 sequence: CASTLQGGIPLSTDTQYF. CDR3 DNA sequence: TGTGCCAGCACCCTACAGGGGGGTATCCCCCTTAGCACAGATACGCAGTATTTT. The V call is TRBV12-3 or TRBV12-4, the J call TRBJ2-3, with TRBD1 matching 8 bases. J lost 0 bases, V lost 7 bases, and 15 bases had no gene match. This CDR3 spans 18 amino acids.

This clonotype has a handful of counts. The rearrangement links TRBV6-6 to TRBJ2-7, with D maybe TRBD1 (7 bases). The germline V gene encodes CDR1 MNHNY and CDR2 SVGAGI (reference sequence). The CDR3 totals 13 residues. V shed 2 bases and J shed 6 bases, with 11 bases lying between them. CDR3: CASSYGQGGEQYF. The CDR3 bases are TGTGCCAGCAGTTACGGGCAGGGGGGCGAGCAGTACTTC.

The rearrangement links TRBV9 to TRBJ2-5; D possibly matches TRBD1 or TRBD2 (5 bases each). Germline V gene lookup returns CDR1 SGDLS and CDR2 YYNGEE. V lost 3 bases and J lost 1, with 13 bases in between. The CDR3 spans 15 residues. CDR3 residues: CASSGGSQAQETQYF. The CDR3 nucleotides read TGTGCCAGCAGCGGGGGGTCCCAAGCCCAAGAGACCCAGTACTTC. The entire variable domain, with the rest obtained from reference TRBV9 and TRBJ2-5, is as follows: DSGVTQTPKHLITATGQRVTLRCSPRSGDLSVYWYQQSLDQGLQFLIQYYNGEERAKGNILERFSAQQFPDLHSELNLSSLELGDSALYFCASSGGSQAQETQYFGPGTRLLVL.

This clonotype was found many times. This chain joins TRBV27 and TRBJ2-6; D uncertain. V was clipped by 0 bases and J by 0 bases, with 6 bases between them. This CDR3 spans 16 amino acids. From germline, CDR1 is MNHEY and CDR2 SMNVEV (reference sequence). The CDR3 DNA sequence: TGTGCCAGCAGTTTATCGGGTTACTCTGGGGCCAACGTCCTGACTTTC. Its translation is CASSLSGYSGANVLTF.

This clonotype has only a few counts. The chain carries TRBV29-1 and TRBJ2-1; 9 bases match TRBD2. CDR3 size: 17 residues. Germline CDR1 is SQVTM and CDR2 is ANQGSEA. V lost 2 bases, J lost 7 bases, and 15 bases stayed unmatched. The CDR3 bases are TGCAGCGTTGAATCCAGCGGGAGGTCCGACTTGGGAAATGAGCAGTTCTTC. Its translation: CSVESSGRSDLGNEQFF.

This clonotype was found many times. V is TRBV6-1 and J is TRBJ2-5, with D hard to call. V was shortened by 7 bases and J by 2 bases, with 14 bases between the two germline ends. The CDR3 runs 14 residues. Germline CDR1 and CDR2: MNHNS and SASEGT. CDR3 nucleotides: TGTGCCAGCATGGTTTCGGCGGCTCAAGAGACCCAGTACTTC. Translated: CASMVSAAQETQYF.

There are many counts of this clonotype. The rearrangement joins TRBV12-3 or TRBV12-4 to TRBJ1-2; D is undetermined. CDR3 length equals 14 residues. V lost 0 bases to trimming and J lost 4 bases, with 9 bases between them. CDR3 amino acids: CASSLAIRGYGYTF. The DNA for the CDR3 is TGTGCCAGCAGTTTAGCGATTCGAGGCTATGGCTACACCTTC.

This clonotype was detected a few times. The chain employs TRBV29-1 and TRBJ2-1, with TRBD1 matching 8 bases. Unmatched junction bases numbered 9, after V lost 4 bases and J lost 4 bases. Germline V gene data show CDR1 as SQVTM and CDR2 as ANQGSEA. The length of the CDR3 is 15 residues. The CDR3 spells CSVGQGKVLYNEQFF. Written as DNA, the CDR3 is TGCAGCGTTGGACAGGGGAAAGTCCTTTACAATGAGCAGTTCTTC.

This clonotype has at least ten counts. V and J are TRBV20-1 and TRBJ2-3; D ambiguous. With 0 bases removed from V and 5 bases from J, the gap between germline ends came to 12 bases. The CDR3 is 14 residues long. Per germline, CDR1 DFQATT and CDR2 SNEGSKA (reference sequence). The CDR3 DNA is TGCAGTGCTAGAGATCCTAGTCTAGTAGATACGCAGTATTTT. Its protein is CSARDPSLVDTQYF.

CDR3: CSVGEVGGGTGELFF. The CDR3 nucleotides are TGCAGCGTCGGCGAGGTGGGCGGGGGGACCGGGGAGCTGTTTTTT. The rearrangement uses TRBV29-1 and TRBJ2-2; 8 bases are shared with TRBD2. Germline CDR1 and CDR2: SQVTM and ANQGSEA. After removal of 6 bases from V and 5 bases from J, the junction contained 11 bases not matched to a gene. The CDR3 has 15 amino acids.

This chain links TRBV28 with TRBJ1-2; no reliable D call. Between the trimmed V and J ends, which lost 1 base and 6 bases, there was a span of 12 bases. The CDR3 consists of 14 residues. CDR1 and CDR2 from the germline V gene are MDHEN and SYDVKM. The CDR3 protein is CASSLSRMSNGYTF. The CDR3 coding sequence is TGTGCCAGCAGTTTATCCCGGATGAGCAATGGCTACACCTTC.

This clonotype was observed many times. The CDR3 DNA is TGTGCCAGCAGCCAAGTGGCAGGATTTGCGATGGGAAACACCATATATTTT. Protein product: CASSQVAGFAMGNTIYF. The chain has TRBV3-1 and TRBJ1-3; the D is unclear. V dropped 1 base and J dropped 4 bases, with 17 bases sitting between them. This CDR3 spans 17 amino acids. Germline V gives CDR1 LGHDT, CDR2 YNNKEL (reference sequence).

This clonotype was picked up a small number of times. The chain has TRBV12-3 or TRBV12-4 and TRBJ2-2; weak D call: TRBD2 (6 bases). Trimming cost V 11 bases and J 9 bases, with 16 bases left between them. The CDR3 spans 12 residues. CDR3 in amino acids: CARVEGSRELFF. In DNA form, the CDR3 reads TGTGCCCGAGTGGAGGGAAGTAGGGAGCTGTTTTTT.

This clonotype was picked up many times. The V and J genes are TRBV2 and TRBJ2-7; D remains ambiguous. Per germline, CDR1 SNHLY and CDR2 FYNNEI. The V end was cut by 7 bases, the J end by 5 bases, with 15 bases between. The CDR3 extends over 13 amino acids. In DNA form, the CDR3 reads TGTGCCAGCACACAAATGGCTCTGGACGAGCAGTACTTC. Translated, it gives CASTQMALDEQYF.